These 5 T cell receptor beta chains originate from one sample sequenced in a study of T cells after yellow fever vaccination. TCRdb ran MiXCR on the 5' RACE reads and lists one entry per CDR3 protein. The sample lists fewer than 650,000 distinct CDR3 sequences; 21% were seen once. The specimen was PBMCs, collected less than 25 days after the first yellow fever vaccination. The receptors stem from a young man who received the YFV17D yellow fever vaccine.

The V and J genes are TRBV20-1 and TRBJ2-5, with 8 bases lining up with TRBD1. V lost 6 bases to trimming and J lost 4 bases; unmatched junction nucleotides: 4. The CDR3 sequence is 12 residues long. The germline gives CDR1 DFQATT, CDR2 SNEGSKA (reference sequence). The CDR3 DNA sequence: TGCAGTGCGCGGGACAGGTTAGAGACCCAGTACTTC. As protein: CSARDRLETQYF.

This clonotype was detected a few times. The V and J genes are TRBV6-1 and TRBJ1-1; 10 bases agree with TRBD1. J was trimmed by 1 base and V by 5 bases; bases with no gene match: 4. Germline V lookup: CDR1 MNHNS, CDR2 SASEGT. The CDR3 is made up of 15 amino acids. The CDR3 DNA follows: TGTGCCAGCAGTAAGGACAGGGGGAGGAACACTGAAGCTTTCTTT. Translation: CASSKDRGRNTEAFF.

This clonotype appeared a few times. This chain connects TRBV4-1 to TRBJ2-7, with D tentatively TRBD2 (6 bases). Trimming cost V 1 base and J 7 bases, with 17 bases left between them. Germline CDR1 is MGHRA and CDR2 is YSYEKL. This CDR3 has 15 residues. CDR3 nucleotides: TGCGCCAGCAGCCAAGCGGGGGTCGGGCCTAAGGAGCAGTACTTC. Encoded protein: CASSQAGVGPKEQYF.

J is TRBJ2-3 and V is TRBV7-2; 9 bases line up with TRBD2. Trimming at V came to 2 bases and at J to 2 bases, leaving 5 bases not matched to a gene. The CDR3 sequence is 16 residues long. Germline assignment: CDR1 SGHTA and CDR2 FQGNSA. CDR3 in DNA: TGTGCCAGCAGCTTAAGGTCTAGCGGGGCCACAGATACGCAGTATTTT. Protein product: CASSLRSSGATDTQYF.

Only a few counts were recorded for this clonotype. This rearrangement joins TRBV2 to TRBJ2-5; 9 positions agree with TRBD2. Unmatched junction bases numbered 11, after V lost 8 bases and J lost 1 base. The CDR3 consists of 16 residues. The germline V gene encodes CDR1 SNHLY and CDR2 FYNNEI. The CDR3 sequence is CASQYKPLAGQETQYF. The CDR3 region has the DNA TGTGCCAGCCAATATAAACCACTAGCGGGCCAAGAGACCCAGTACTTC.